This T cell receptor (beta chain) is drawn from a study of early T cells in non-severe SARS-CoV-2 infection. Study context: Sequencing of unsorted whole blood was done on bulk RNA, leaving chains unpaired.

This clonotype was picked up a small number of times. Unique molecular identifiers were attached to individual cDNA molecules. Using its own MiXCR run on the 5' RACE reads, TCRdb lists one record per CDR3 protein. This table holds some 80,000 distinct CDR3 sequences, roughly 13% found once. Trimming stripped 0 bases from V and 0 bases from J, with 6 bases between. CDR1 is SEHNR and CDR2 is FQNEAQ in the germline V gene (reference sequence). This CDR3 comprises 14 residues. The sequencing input was whole blood. V is TRBV7-9 and J is TRBJ2-7; no definite D call. The source of this sequence is an adult who was a healthcare worker with PCR-confirmed SARS-CoV-2 infection or an uninfected control (not recorded which). CDR3 amino acids: CASSLARSSYEQYF. CDR3 nucleotides: TGTGCCAGCAGCTTAGCACGGTCCTCCTACGAGCAGTACTTC.